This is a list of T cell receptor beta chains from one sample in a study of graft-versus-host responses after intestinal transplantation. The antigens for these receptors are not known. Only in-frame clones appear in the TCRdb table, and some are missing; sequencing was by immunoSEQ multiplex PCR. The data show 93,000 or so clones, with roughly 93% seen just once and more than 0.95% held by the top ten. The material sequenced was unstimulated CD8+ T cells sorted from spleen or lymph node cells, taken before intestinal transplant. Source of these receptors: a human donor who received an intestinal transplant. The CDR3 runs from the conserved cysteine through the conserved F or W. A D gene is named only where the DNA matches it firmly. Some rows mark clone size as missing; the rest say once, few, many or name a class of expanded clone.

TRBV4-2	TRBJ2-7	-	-	TGTGCCAGCAGCCAAGGGACAGCCCATCCAATTGAGCAGTACTTC	CASSQGTAHPIEQYF
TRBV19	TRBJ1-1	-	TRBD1	TGTGCCACCCGGACAGGGGGGACTGAAGCTTTCTTT	CATRTGGTEAFF
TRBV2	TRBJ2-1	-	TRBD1	TGTGCCAGCAGTGAATGGATGGGACAGAGCTACAATGAGCAGTTCTTC	CASSEWMGQSYNEQFF
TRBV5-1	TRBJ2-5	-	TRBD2	TGCGCCAGCAGCTTGGTGCCTAGCGGAATCCTTCCGCAGACCCAGTACTTC	CASSLVPSGILPQTQYF
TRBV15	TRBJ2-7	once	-	TGTGCCACCAGCAGTCTGGTCGGGTTCTCCTACGAGCAGTACTTC	CATSSLVGFSYEQYF
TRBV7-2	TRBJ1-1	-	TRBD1	TGTGCCAGCAGCCAATATCCCTGGGGGGACAGGGAAGCTTTCTTT	CASSQYPWGDREAFF
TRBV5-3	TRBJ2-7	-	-	TGTGCCAGAAGCTTGGTCGTTTCCTACGAGCAGTACTTC	CARSLVVSYEQYF
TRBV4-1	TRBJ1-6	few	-	TGCGCCAGCAGCCAGATCGGAGCTTCCTATAATTCACCCCTCCACTTT	CASSQIGASYNSPLHF
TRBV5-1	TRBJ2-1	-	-	TGCGCCAGCAGCTTGCCGGGTCTTGGAAATGAGCAGTTCTTC	CASSLPGLGNEQFF
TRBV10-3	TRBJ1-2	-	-	TGTGCCATCAATCTCGGGGCAAACTATGGCTACACCTTC	CAINLGANYGYTF
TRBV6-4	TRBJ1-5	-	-	TGTGCCAGCAGTGACTCGCCCGGTCAGCCCCAGCATTTT	CASSDSPGQPQHF
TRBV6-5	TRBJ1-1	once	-	TGTGCCAGCAGTTACCAGGTGAACACTGAAGCTTTCTTT	CASSYQVNTEAFF
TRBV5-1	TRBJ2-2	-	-	TGCGCCGGCAGCTTGGACGGCATGGGTGCCGGGGAGCTGTTTTTT	CAGSLDGMGAGELFF
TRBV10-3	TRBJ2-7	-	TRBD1	TGTGCCATCCGAGGACAGGATTCCTACGAGCAGTACTTC	CAIRGQDSYEQYF
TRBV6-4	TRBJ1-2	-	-	TGTGCCAGCAGTGAAGGAGGGAACGTGTGGTCCGGCTATGGCTACACCTTC	CASSEGGNVWSGYGYTF
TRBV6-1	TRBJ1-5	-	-	TGTGCCAGCAGCCCTGGGGGGCATAATCAGCCCCAGCATTTT	CASSPGGHNQPQHF